A single sample is the source of the 6 T cell receptor beta chains below, sequenced in a study of CD8+CD57+ T cells in acquired aplastic anemia. Genomic DNA served as template for TCR beta VDJ and CDR3 profiling. TCRdb fed the reads into MiXCR, producing one record per CDR3 protein. Here the sample spans hundreds of thousands of distinct CDR3 sequences, around 33% being singletons. Patients picked for sequencing had shown CD8+CD57+ cell expansion detected by flow cytometry. Sequencing was done on a sample of sorted CD4+, CD8+, or CD8+CD57+ T cells (not recorded which) from PBMCs. Receptors originate from a human donor with aplastic anemia.

The chain employs TRBV5-1 and TRBJ2-5; D may be TRBD1 or TRBD2 (5 bases each). Germline V lookup: CDR1 SGHRS, CDR2 YFSETQ. This CDR3 contains 14 residues. V was clipped by 0 bases and J by 9 bases, with 15 bases between them. This CDR3 reads CASSLAPGRDAQYF. The CDR3 DNA reads TGCGCCAGCAGCTTGGCCCCTGGACGGGACGCCCAGTACTTC.

This clonotype was counted at least ten times. Here the CDR3 reads CASSESGDRGLGEGNQPQHF. The CDR3 DNA reads TGTGCCAGCAGTGAATCTGGGGACAGGGGGCTTGGGGAGGGCAATCAGCCCCAGCATTTT. The chain carries TRBV25-1 and TRBJ1-5, with 12 bases fitting TRBD1. Per germline, CDR1 MGHDK and CDR2 SYGVNS. V lost 1 base and J lost 2; bases outside the gene matches: 12. This CDR3 has 20 amino acids.

There are many counts of this clonotype. The chain links TRBV19 to TRBJ2-2; D is possibly TRBD1 or TRBD2 (5 bases each). The germline V gene encodes CDR1 LNHDA and CDR2 SQIVND (reference sequence). With 6 bases removed from V and 0 bases from J, the gap between germline ends came to 8 bases. CDR3 size: 14 residues. CDR3 in amino acids: CASSRDANTGELFF. CDR3 bases: TGTGCCAGTAGCCGGGACGCGAACACCGGGGAGCTGTTTTTT.

This chain uses TRBV25-1 with TRBJ1-2, with unresolved D. Deletions cut 6 bases from V and 8 bases from J, with 10 bases between. Looked up from germline, CDR1 is MGHDK and CDR2 is SYGVNS. This CDR3 is built from 11 residues. The chain's CDR3 is CASRYNLGYTF. DNA of the CDR3: TGTGCCAGCAGGTACAATCTGGGCTACACCTTC.

This chain connects TRBV12-3 or TRBV12-4 to TRBJ1-1, with D tentatively TRBD1 (5 bases). CDR3 size: 15 residues. Deletions cut 6 bases from V and 1 base from J, with 15 bases between. The CDR3 DNA reads TGTGCCAGCAGCCTATCTTGGGACGAGAACACTGAAGCTTTCTTT. This translates into CASSLSWDENTEAFF.

DNA of the CDR3: TGCGCCAGCAGCTCGGGACATACACCCCCCGAGGAAAGTAATTCACCCCTCCACTTT. Protein sequence: CASSSGHTPPEESNSPLHF. The chain couples TRBV5-1 to TRBJ1-6, with D possibly being TRBD1 (6 bases). The V gene's germline CDR1 is SGHRS and CDR2 YFSETQ. CDR3 length equals 19 residues. V shed 3 bases and J shed 6 bases, with 25 bases lying between them.